Below are 20 T cell receptor beta chains sequenced from a single sample in a study of CD8 T cells in Susac syndrome. With random hexamers, reverse transcription was performed on about 0.45 to 1 ug of RNA. TCRdb redid the calling of the immunoSEQ multiplex PCR reads with MiXCR, one entry per CDR3 protein. The profile covers fewer than 150,000 distinct CDR3 sequences, with 94% appearing a single time and approximately 0.3% taken by the ten largest. Sequenced input: CD8+ T cells from PBMCs. The receptors were gathered from a human donor in good health.

This chain connects TRBV30 to TRBJ2-5, with unresolved D. Trimming stripped 4 bases from V and 2 bases from J, with 8 bases between. CDR3 size: 12 residues. Germline CDR1 reads GTSNPN; CDR2 reads SVGIG (reference sequence). The CDR3 protein is CAWIGGQETQYF. The CDR3 DNA sequence: TGTGCCTGGATCGGTGGGCAAGAGACCCAGTACTTC.

As DNA, the CDR3 is TGTGCCAGCAGTTTAACTAGCGGGAGCGAGCAGTACTTC. Its protein product is CASSLTSGSEQYF. The chain combines TRBV27 with TRBJ2-7; 11 bases map to TRBD2. The V segment lost 2 bases and the J segment 6 bases; nucleotides outside the gene matches: 0. Germline V gene sequence: CDR1 MNHEY, CDR2 SMNVEV (reference sequence). There are 13 residues in the CDR3.

The chain employs TRBV27 and TRBJ2-2; D unclear. Germline lookup yields CDR1 MNHEY and CDR2 SMNVEV (reference sequence). This CDR3 is built from 11 residues. The V gene lost 1 base and the J gene lost 7 bases, with 1 base spanning the gap. The CDR3 loop reads CASSLYGELFF. For the CDR3, the DNA is TGTGCCAGCAGTTTATACGGGGAGCTGTTTTTT.

This CDR3 reads CATSDRERTEAFF. In nucleotides, the CDR3 is TGTGCCACCTCCGACAGGGAGAGGACTGAAGCTTTCTTT. The chain carries TRBV25-1 and TRBJ1-1; the match to TRBD1 covers 7 bases. With 10 bases clipped from V and 5 bases from J, the junction kept 10 bases outside the gene matches. This CDR3 comprises 13 residues. Germline CDR1 MGHDK, CDR2 SYGVNS. The whole variable domain, filled in from reference TRBV25-1 and TRBJ1-1, reads EADIYQTPRYLVIGTGKKITLECSQTMGHDKMYWYQQDPGMELHLIHYSYGVNSTEKGDLSSESTVSRIRTEHFPLTLESARPSHTSQYLCATSDRERTEAFFGQGTRLTVV.

The chain recombines TRBV27 with TRBJ2-7; a possible D gene is TRBD2 (6 bases). The CDR3 totals 15 residues. Germline V gene sequence: CDR1 MNHEY, CDR2 SMNVEV (reference sequence). Between the trimmed V and J ends, which lost 5 bases and 5 bases, there was a span of 19 bases. Here the CDR3 reads CASSPYGGPLDEQYF. The CDR3 nucleotides are TGTGCCAGCAGTCCCTACGGAGGGCCACTGGACGAGCAGTACTTC.

This sequence joins TRBV19 and TRBJ2-1; 7 nucleotides line up with TRBD2. CDR3 size: 14 residues. V lost 5 bases to trimming and J lost 6 bases; unmatched junction nucleotides: 7. Germline V lookup: CDR1 LNHDA, CDR2 SQIVND (reference sequence). Here the CDR3 reads CASSFGGSGNEQFF. In nucleotides, the CDR3 is TGTGCCAGTAGTTTCGGCGGGAGTGGCAATGAGCAGTTCTTC.

This CDR3 is CSASGQYDEQYF. CDR3 nucleotide sequence: TGCAGTGCAAGCGGACAGTACGACGAGCAGTACTTC. The rearrangement links TRBV20-1 to TRBJ2-7; tentatively, D is TRBD1 (6 bases). The CDR3 loop spans 12 amino acids. Trimming removed 6 bases at V and 5 bases at J, with 14 bases between. Germline V gene sequence: CDR1 DFQATT, CDR2 SNEGSKA (reference sequence).

The chain has TRBV12-3 or TRBV12-4 and TRBJ2-1; no clear D gene. V lost 3 bases and J 10 bases, leaving 10 bases between the germline ends. The CDR3 loop spans 12 amino acids. CDR3 sequence reads: CASSLGFNEQFF. The CDR3 bases are TGTGCCAGCAGTTTGGGCTTCAACGAGCAGTTCTTC.

The V call is TRBV13, the J call TRBJ2-5, with TRBD2 identical over 7 bases. The CDR3 totals 16 residues. CDR1 is PRHDT and CDR2 is FYEKMQ in the germline V gene (reference sequence). The V and J ends lost 3 bases and 1 base, in that order; junction bases with no gene match: 8. The DNA for the CDR3 is TGTGCCAGCAGCTTGGACGTCGGGAGGCCCCAAGAGACCCAGTACTTC. This codes for CASSLDVGRPQETQYF.

CDR3 sequence (DNA): TGCGCCAGCAGCGGGGGGACAGGGGCCTACGAGCAGTACTTC. Its translation: CASSGGTGAYEQYF. The chain carries TRBV5-1 and TRBJ2-7, with 10 bases that match TRBD1. The J segment lost 2 bases and the V segment lost 4 bases, leaving 3 bases of the junction unmatched. CDR3 length: 14 amino acids. Germline CDR1 and CDR2: SGHRS and YFSETQ.

The chain carries TRBV15 and TRBJ2-3, with unresolved D. Trimming cost V 5 bases and J 0 bases, with 6 bases left between them. This CDR3 contains 13 residues. Germline CDR1 reads LNHNV; CDR2 reads YYDKDF (reference sequence). CDR3 region: CATSGRSTDTQYF. The CDR3 DNA follows: TGTGCCACCAGCGGCCGGAGCACAGATACGCAGTATTTT.

This clonotype was seen a single time. J is TRBJ2-1 and V is TRBV9, with no clear D. The V gene lost 4 bases and the J gene lost 4 bases, with 18 bases spanning the gap. There are 16 residues in the CDR3. Germline CDR1 SGDLS, CDR2 YYNGEE. CDR3 sequence reads: CASSPDEPVSYNEQFF. CDR3 bases: TGTGCCAGCAGCCCCGATGAGCCCGTGTCGTACAATGAGCAGTTCTTC.

This clonotype came up a few times. The rearrangement links TRBV27 to TRBJ2-7, with D perhaps TRBD2 (6 bases). Germline V lookup: CDR1 MNHEY, CDR2 SMNVEV (reference sequence). Trimming took 8 bases from V and 3 from J, leaving 14 bases between them. The CDR3 is 13 amino acids. DNA of the CDR3: TGTGCCAGCTCCCTCGGGAGCGGCTACGAGCAGTACTTC. It codes for CASSLGSGYEQYF.

This clonotype has only one observation. The chain recombines TRBV29-1 with TRBJ1-3; D not certain. Trimming took 7 bases from V and 2 from J, leaving 21 bases between them. The CDR3 extends over 16 amino acids. Germline V lookup: CDR1 SQVTM, CDR2 ANQGSEA. The CDR3 nucleotides read TGCAGCGCTATCCTTCCGGGAGAAGGCGCTGGAAACACCATATATTTT. Translated: CSAILPGEGAGNTIYF.

The V call is TRBV20-1, the J call TRBJ2-7, with D perhaps matching TRBD2 (5 bases). The CDR3 extends over 13 amino acids. V lost 2 bases to trimming and J lost 4 bases, with 12 bases between them. Germline-derived CDR1 and CDR2 are DFQATT and SNEGSKA (reference sequence). As DNA, the CDR3 is TGCAGTGCTAGACGATCCACTAGTTACGAGCAGTACTTC. It translates to CSARRSTSYEQYF.

The chain couples TRBV6-1 to TRBJ1-2; D unresolved. The CDR3 sequence is 15 residues long. The germline gives CDR1 MNHNS, CDR2 SASEGT. With 2 bases removed from V and 2 bases from J, the gap between germline ends came to 12 bases. For the CDR3, the DNA is TGTGCCAGCAGTGAATGGAAGCAGGCAAACTATGGCTACACCTTC. This gives the protein CASSEWKQANYGYTF.

The V gene is TRBV15, the J gene TRBJ2-7; weak D call: TRBD1 (5 bases). Trimming left V 7 bases short and J 5 bases short, with 15 bases between. The CDR3 is 13 residues long. Germline V gene lookup returns CDR1 LNHNV and CDR2 YYDKDF (reference sequence). The CDR3 DNA is TGTGCCACCACACTTGGGGCGACCAACGAGCAGTACTTC. Its protein is CATTLGATNEQYF. Based on the CDR3 plus reference TRBV15 and TRBJ2-7, the full variable domain is DAMVIQNPRYQVTQFGKPVTLSCSQTLNHNVMYWYQQKSSQAPKLLFHYYDKDFNNEADTPDNFQSRRPNTSFCFLDIRSPGLGDTAMYLCATTLGATNEQYFGPGTRLTVT.

The V call is TRBV9, the J call TRBJ2-5; 11 bases agree with TRBD2. Germline loops: CDR1 SGDLS, CDR2 YYNGEE. V lost 4 bases and J lost 4; bases outside the gene matches: 9. The CDR3 is 16 amino acids. The CDR3 spells CASSRPLAGVGETQYF. The DNA for the CDR3 is TGTGCCAGCAGCCGCCCACTAGCGGGAGTGGGAGAGACCCAGTACTTC.

This chain uses TRBV20-1 with TRBJ2-1; 15 bases line up with TRBD2. The CDR3 runs 15 residues. V was pared by 6 bases and J by 5 bases, with 5 bases of the junction left unmatched. Germline-derived CDR1 and CDR2 are DFQATT and SNEGSKA (reference sequence). CDR3 amino acids: CSAGTSGRFDNEQFF. The CDR3 DNA is TGCAGTGCAGGGACTAGCGGGAGGTTCGACAATGAGCAGTTCTTC.

CDR3 residues: CAWSVSGEPYGYTF. The CDR3 DNA reads as TGTGCCTGGAGTGTGTCAGGGGAACCCTATGGCTACACCTTC. This sequence joins TRBV30 and TRBJ1-2, with D maybe TRBD1 (6 bases). This CDR3 comprises 14 residues. Trimming removed 0 bases at V and 4 bases at J, with 12 bases between. CDR1 is GTSNPN and CDR2 is SVGIG in the germline V gene (reference sequence). Full variable domain (outside the CDR3, taken from reference TRBV30 and TRBJ1-2): SQTIHQWPATLVQPVGSPLSLECTVEGTSNPNLYWYRQAAGRGLQLLFYSVGIGQISSEVPQNLSASRPQDRQFILSSKKLLLSDSGFYLCAWSVSGEPYGYTFGSGTRLTVV.